The present T cell receptor beta chain was sequenced within a study of cytomegalovirus exposure and HLA in healthy donors. On the study more broadly: Among about 179 million T cells, an earlier analysis found roughly 100 million unique TCR beta sequences.

The CDR3 covers 14 residues. The ends were cut back, 10 bases at V and 0 bases at J, with 14 bases in the middle. From germline, CDR1 is ENHRY and CDR2 SYGVKD. Points on this clone: Its antigen remains unknown.

The PCR contained 60 Vbeta and 13 Jbeta primers. The repertoire was sequenced with immunoSEQ multiplex PCR; TCRdb's copy has only in-frame clones and lacks some. The sample holds about 180,000 clones, over 80% seen once. The study, taken as a whole, reports: A missense variant in DCLRE1C was later tied to TCR beta V- and J-gene trimming. Some TCR beta chains (164 of them) were listed as cytomegalovirus-associated. An assumption of roughly uniform sequencing depth across donors underlay the presence/absence analyses.

This TCR derives from a man between 35 and 55 years old in good health and CMV-seronegative. The sample was PBMCs. This chain links TRBV10-3 with TRBJ2-3; TRBD1 is a possible D gene (6 bases). CDR3 protein: CATQGQSSTDTQYF. CDR3 coding DNA: TGTGCCACCCAGGGGCAGTCTAGCACAGATACGCAGTATTTT.